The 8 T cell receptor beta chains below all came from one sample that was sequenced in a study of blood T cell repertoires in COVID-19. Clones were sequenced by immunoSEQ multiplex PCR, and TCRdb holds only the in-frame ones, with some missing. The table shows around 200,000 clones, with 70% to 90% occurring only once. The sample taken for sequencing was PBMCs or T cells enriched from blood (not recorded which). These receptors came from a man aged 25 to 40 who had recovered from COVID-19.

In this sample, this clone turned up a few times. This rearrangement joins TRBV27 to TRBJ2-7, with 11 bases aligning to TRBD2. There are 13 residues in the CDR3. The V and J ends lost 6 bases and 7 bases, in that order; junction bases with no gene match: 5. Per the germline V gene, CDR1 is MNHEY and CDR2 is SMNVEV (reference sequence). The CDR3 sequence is CASRLAGEREQYF. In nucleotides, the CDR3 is TGTGCCAGCAGACTAGCGGGAGAGAGGGAGCAGTACTTC.

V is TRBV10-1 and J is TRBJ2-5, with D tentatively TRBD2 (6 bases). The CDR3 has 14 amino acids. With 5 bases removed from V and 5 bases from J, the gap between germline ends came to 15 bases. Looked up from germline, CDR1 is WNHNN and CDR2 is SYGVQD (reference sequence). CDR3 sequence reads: CASSWDSLRETQYF. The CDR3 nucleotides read TGCGCCAGCAGTTGGGACTCTCTAAGGGAGACCCAGTACTTC.

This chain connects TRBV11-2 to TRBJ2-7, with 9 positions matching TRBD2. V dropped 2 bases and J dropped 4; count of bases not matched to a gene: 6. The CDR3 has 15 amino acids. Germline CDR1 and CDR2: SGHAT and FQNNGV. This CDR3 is CASSLYRTSVYEQYF. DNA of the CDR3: TGTGCCAGCAGCTTATACAGGACTAGCGTTTACGAGCAGTACTTC.

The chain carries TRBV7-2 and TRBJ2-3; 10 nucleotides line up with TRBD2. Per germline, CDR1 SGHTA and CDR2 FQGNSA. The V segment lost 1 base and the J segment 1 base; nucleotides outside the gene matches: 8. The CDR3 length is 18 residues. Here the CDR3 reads CASSLGLAGVYGTDTQYF. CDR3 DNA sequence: TGTGCCAGCAGCTTAGGGCTAGCGGGAGTATATGGCACAGATACGCAGTATTTT.

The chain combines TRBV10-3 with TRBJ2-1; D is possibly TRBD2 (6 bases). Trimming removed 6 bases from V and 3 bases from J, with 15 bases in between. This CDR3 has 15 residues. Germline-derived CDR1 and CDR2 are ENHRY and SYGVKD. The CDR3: CAISPLRDFYNEQFF. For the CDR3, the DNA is TGTGCCATCAGCCCACTCCGGGACTTCTACAATGAGCAGTTCTTC.

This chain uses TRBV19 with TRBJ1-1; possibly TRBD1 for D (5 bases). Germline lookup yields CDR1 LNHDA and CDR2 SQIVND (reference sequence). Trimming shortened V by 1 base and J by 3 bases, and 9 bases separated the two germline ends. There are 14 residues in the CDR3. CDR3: CASSIGGRHTEAFF. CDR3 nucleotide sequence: TGTGCCAGTAGTATAGGGGGCCGCCACACTGAAGCTTTCTTT.

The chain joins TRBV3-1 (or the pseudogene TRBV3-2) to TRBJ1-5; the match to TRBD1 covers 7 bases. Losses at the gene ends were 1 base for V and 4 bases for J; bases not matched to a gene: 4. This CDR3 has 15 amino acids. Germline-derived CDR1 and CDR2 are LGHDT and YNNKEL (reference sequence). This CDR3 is CASSQGRQGNQPQHF. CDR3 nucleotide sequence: TGTGCCAGCAGCCAAGGGCGACAGGGAAATCAGCCCCAGCATTTT.

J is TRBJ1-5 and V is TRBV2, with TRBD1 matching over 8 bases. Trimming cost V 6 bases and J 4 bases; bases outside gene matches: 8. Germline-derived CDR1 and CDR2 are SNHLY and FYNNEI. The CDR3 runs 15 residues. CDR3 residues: CASSTGTGRNQPQHF. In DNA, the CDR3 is TGTGCCAGCAGCACAGGGACAGGCCGTAATCAGCCCCAGCATTTT.